A single count supports the clone carrying this TCR beta chain. The data are from a study of blood T cell repertoires in COVID-19. Some clones are missing from TCRdb's copy, which holds only in-frame ones; the method was immunoSEQ multiplex PCR. The table includes over 350,000 clones, 70% to 90% detected once. Germline loops: CDR1 SEHNR, CDR2 FQNEAQ (reference sequence). V shed 5 bases and J 5 bases; nucleotides not matched to a gene: 2. The CDR3 sequence is 13 residues long. The sequence was obtained from a woman aged 18-29 years who had recovered from COVID-19. The sequenced material came from PBMCs or T cells enriched from blood (not recorded which). The V gene is TRBV7-9, the J gene TRBJ1-5; 8 nucleotides align to TRBD1. The CDR3 region is CASSLQGDQPQHF. CDR3 bases: TGTGCCAGCAGCCTACAGGGGGATCAGCCCCAGCATTTT.